This TCR beta chain was captured by sequencing in a study of blood T cell repertoires in COVID-19. About the study: Sites in the United States, Italy and Spain provided acute and convalescent COVID-19 samples.

A single count supports this clone. The protocol was immunoSEQ multiplex PCR, while the TCRdb copy is restricted to in-frame clones and leaves out a portion. Here the sample spans some 180,000 clones, approximately 90% being singletons. The CDR3 is made up of 15 amino acids. Trimming cost V 5 bases and J 4 bases, with 16 bases left between them. Germline lookup yields CDR1 WNHNN and CDR2 SYGVQD (reference sequence). V gene TRBV10-1 combines with J gene TRBJ2-3; TRBD2 might be the D (5 bases). The sequenced material came from peripheral blood. This clonotype was sampled from a man over 45 who had recovered from COVID-19. CDR3 amino acids: CASSPNREWSDTQYF. The CDR3 DNA reads as TGCGCCAGCAGTCCGAACCGGGAATGGTCAGATACGCAGTATTTT.